Shown below are 29 T cell receptor beta chains from a single sample sequenced in a study of blood T cell repertoires in COVID-19. Profiled with immunoSEQ multiplex PCR; TCRdb holds only in-frame clones, not every one. The data show roughly 200,000 clones, approximately 85% seen once. Sequences were obtained from peripheral blood. These receptors originate from a woman aged 55-70 years with acute or convalescent COVID-19.

This clone was recorded once. The genes are TRBV7-8 and TRBJ1-5, with 11 nucleotides matching TRBD1. The CDR3 runs 16 residues. Germline assignment: CDR1 SGHVS and CDR2 FQNEAQ. With V trimmed by 5 bases and J by 6 bases, 9 bases remained unmatched. For the CDR3, the DNA is TGTGCCAGCAGCCCGGGACAGGGGGGAACAGGTCAGCCCCAGCATTTT. It yields the protein CASSPGQGGTGQPQHF.

This sequence joins TRBV29-1 and TRBJ1-2; tentative D call: TRBD1 (5 bases). Per the germline V gene, CDR1 is SQVTM and CDR2 is ANQGSEA. V shed 5 bases and J shed 5 bases, with 12 bases lying between them. The CDR3 contains 12 residues. The CDR3 sequence: CSVTDSKYGYTF. The CDR3 DNA is TGCAGCGTTACAGACAGTAAATATGGCTACACCTTC. The variable domain in full, with the rest retrieved from reference TRBV29-1 and TRBJ1-2, is SAVISQKPSRDICQRGTSLTIQCQVDSQVTMMFWYRQQPGQSLTLIATANQGSEATYESGFVIDKFPISRPNLTFSTLTVSNMSPEDSSIYLCSVTDSKYGYTFGSGTRLTVV.

The chain is built from TRBV5-1 and TRBJ2-7; perhaps TRBD2 as D (5 bases). Trimming shortened V by 0 bases and J by 1 base, and 8 bases separated the two germline ends. The germline CDR1 and CDR2 sequences are SGHRS and YFSETQ. There are 14 residues in the CDR3. The CDR3 spells CASSLERLSYEQYF. The CDR3 DNA is TGCGCCAGCAGCTTGGAGCGGCTATCCTACGAGCAGTACTTC.

This chain connects TRBV11-2 to TRBJ2-1; 9 positions agree with TRBD2. With V trimmed by 0 bases and J by 10 bases, 7 bases remained unmatched. Germline values: CDR1 SGHAT, CDR2 FQNNGV. This CDR3 is 15 amino acids long. CDR3 sequence reads: CASSLDLAGRAEQFF. In DNA, the CDR3 is TGTGCCAGCAGCTTAGACCTAGCGGGACGGGCGGAGCAGTTCTTC.

This chain links TRBV5-1 with TRBJ1-2; D is undetermined. The germline V gene encodes CDR1 SGHRS and CDR2 YFSETQ. This CDR3 comprises 13 residues. V was trimmed by 1 base and J by 2 bases, leaving 6 bases between them. CDR3 sequence: CASSLRGNYGYTF. CDR3 DNA: TGCGCCAGCAGCTTGAGAGGGAACTATGGCTACACCTTC.

The rearrangement uses TRBV5-3 and TRBJ2-7, with a possible D match to TRBD1 (6 bases). TRBV5-3 is noted as an ORF with a role that remains uncertain. The CDR3 sequence is 13 residues long. V lost 1 base and J 2 bases, leaving 7 bases between the germline ends. CDR3 protein: CARSLRDTYEQYF. Written as DNA, the CDR3 is TGTGCCAGAAGCTTGAGGGACACCTACGAGCAGTACTTC.

This chain links TRBV29-1 with TRBJ1-2; D ambiguous. Germline V lookup: CDR1 SQVTM, CDR2 ANQGSEA. This CDR3 has 11 amino acids. V was clipped by 5 bases and J by 4 bases, with 8 bases between them. CDR3 nucleotide sequence: TGCAGCGTTTCCCAGATCTATGGCTACACCTTC. Translation gives CSVSQIYGYTF. Combining the CDR3 with reference TRBV29-1 and TRBJ1-2 gives the whole variable domain SAVISQKPSRDICQRGTSLTIQCQVDSQVTMMFWYRQQPGQSLTLIATANQGSEATYESGFVIDKFPISRPNLTFSTLTVSNMSPEDSSIYLCSVSQIYGYTFGSGTRLTVV.

A single count supports this clone. The J gene is TRBJ2-5, the V gene TRBV5-8; a weak D match, TRBD2 (6 bases). The ends were cut back, 2 bases at V and 7 bases at J, with 18 bases in the middle. CDR3 length: 15 amino acids. The V gene's germline CDR1 is SGHTS and CDR2 YDEGEE. The CDR3 DNA follows: TGTGCCAGCAGCTTACGGGAGTTGGGGAGGAGGACCCAGTACTTC. As protein: CASSLRELGRRTQYF.

The CDR3 here is CASSSRQGSWTEAFF. The DNA of the CDR3 is TGTGCCAGTAGTTCTAGACAGGGATCTTGGACTGAAGCTTTCTTT. The genes are TRBV19 and TRBJ1-1; the match to TRBD1 covers 7 bases. Losses at the gene ends were 5 bases for V and 5 bases for J; bases not matched to a gene: 11. Germline CDR1 reads LNHDA; CDR2 reads SQIVND (reference sequence). CDR3 size: 15 residues.

This clone was detected only a few times. J is TRBJ1-4 and V is TRBV18; D is perhaps TRBD1 (6 bases). Germline CDR1 reads KGHSH; CDR2 reads LQKENI. The CDR3 consists of 16 residues. V lost 1 base, J lost 3 bases, and 12 bases lay in between. The DNA of the CDR3 is TGTGCCAGCTCACCACAGCAGGGGCGAGCTAATGAAAAACTGTTTTTT. Encoded protein: CASSPQQGRANEKLFF.

This chain uses TRBV10-3 with TRBJ1-4; TRBD1 is a possible D gene (6 bases). Germline lookup yields CDR1 ENHRY and CDR2 SYGVKD. The CDR3 loop spans 16 amino acids. Trimming took 6 bases from V and 6 from J, leaving 20 bases between them. The CDR3 sequence: CAIRDSTQGSDEKLFF. The CDR3 region has the DNA TGTGCCATCAGAGATTCTACACAGGGAAGTGATGAAAAACTGTTTTTT.

V is TRBV28 and J is TRBJ2-3, with 11 bases fitting TRBD1. In germline, CDR1 is MDHEN, CDR2 SYDVKM. J lost 4 bases, V lost 7 bases, and 4 bases had no gene match. The CDR3 extends over 14 amino acids. The CDR3 loop reads CASNWTGGADTQYF. DNA for the CDR3: TGTGCCAGCAACTGGACAGGGGGCGCAGATACGCAGTATTTT.

The rearrangement joins TRBV19 to TRBJ1-3; the D gene is possibly TRBD1 (6 bases). The CDR3 runs 17 residues. The germline CDR1 and CDR2 sequences are LNHDA and SQIVND (reference sequence). Deletions cut 0 bases from V and 2 bases from J, with 14 bases between. In nucleotides, the CDR3 is TGTGCCAGTAGTATAGACTCCGGGGGGCGGACTGGAAACACCATATATTTT. It specifies CASSIDSGGRTGNTIYF.

The rearrangement links TRBV5-1 to TRBJ1-1; D not certain. The V end lost 1 base, the J end lost 1 base, and 11 bases lay between the germline ends. Germline loops: CDR1 SGHRS, CDR2 YFSETQ. This CDR3 region has 15 residues. The chain's CDR3 is CASSLNAGPNTEAFF. The CDR3 coding sequence is TGCGCCAGCAGCTTGAACGCAGGCCCGAACACTGAAGCTTTCTTT.

The J gene is TRBJ2-7, the V gene TRBV6-5, with 9 bases matching TRBD2. The CDR3 is 16 residues long. Germline assignment: CDR1 MNHEY and CDR2 SVGAGI. V dropped 2 bases and J dropped 4; count of bases not matched to a gene: 9. This CDR3 reads CASSYEISGRPYEQYF. The CDR3 DNA reads TGTGCCAGCAGTTACGAGATTAGCGGGAGACCTTACGAGCAGTACTTC.

This chain links TRBV2 with TRBJ2-1; 7 bases fit TRBD2. CDR3 length equals 15 residues. Germline values: CDR1 SNHLY, CDR2 FYNNEI. V shed 4 bases and J 11 bases; nucleotides not matched to a gene: 14. The CDR3 reads CASSGEGGLPVKQFF. CDR3 coding DNA: TGTGCCAGCAGTGGGGAGGGCGGACTACCGGTCAAGCAGTTCTTC. The full variable domain, with the rest looked up from reference TRBV2 and TRBJ2-1, is EPEVTQTPSHQVTQMGQEVILRCVPISNHLYFYWYRQILGQKVEFLVSFYNNEISEKSEIFDDQFSVERPDGSNFTLKIRSTKLEDSAMYFCASSGEGGLPVKQFFGPGTRLTVL.

The V call is TRBV30, the J call TRBJ2-7; D is undetermined. The germline V and J ends were trimmed by 2 bases and 2 bases, with 10 bases remaining between them. CDR3 length equals 13 residues. The germline V gene encodes CDR1 GTSNPN and CDR2 SVGIG (reference sequence). The CDR3 region is CAWSRSGAYEQYF. CDR3 nucleotide sequence: TGTGCCTGGAGTCGCTCAGGCGCCTACGAGCAGTACTTC.

The chain recombines TRBV18 with TRBJ2-1; 12 bases are shared with TRBD2. The germline V gene has CDR1 KGHSH and CDR2 LQKENI. After removal of 3 bases from V and 0 bases from J, the junction contained 6 bases not matched to a gene. The CDR3 consists of 18 residues. CDR3 nucleotides: TGTGCCAGCTCACCGGGACTAGCGGGTCCCTACTCCTACAATGAGCAGTTCTTC. As protein: CASSPGLAGPYSYNEQFF. The full variable domain, in which reference TRBV18 and TRBJ2-1 provide the parts outside the CDR3, is NAGVMQNPRHLVRRRGQEARLRCSPMKGHSHVYWYRQLPEEGLKFMVYLQKENIIDESGMPKERFSAEFPKEGPSILRIQQVVRGDSAAYFCASSPGLAGPYSYNEQFFGPGTRLTVL.

J is TRBJ2-2 and V is TRBV9; the D is unclear. Trimming stripped 5 bases from V and 3 bases from J, with 8 bases between. Looked up from germline, CDR1 is SGDLS and CDR2 is YYNGEE. This CDR3 spans 13 amino acids. The CDR3 sequence is CASSRPDTGELFF. CDR3 coding DNA: TGTGCCAGCAGTCGCCCAGACACCGGGGAGCTGTTTTTT.

The rearrangement uses TRBV6-6 and TRBJ1-2; 7 bases match TRBD1. Germline values: CDR1 MNHNY, CDR2 SVGAGI (reference sequence). The CDR3 runs to 12 residues. V gave up 6 bases and J gave up 4 bases; unmatched junction bases: 2. CDR3 nucleotides: TGTGCCAGCAGCGGGACAGTCTATGGCTACACCTTC. Translation: CASSGTVYGYTF.

In this sample, this clone turned up once. V is TRBV5-6 and J is TRBJ2-7; 13 bases agree with TRBD2. The CDR3 has 18 residues. The J segment lost 0 bases and the V segment lost 1 base, leaving 7 bases of the junction unmatched. Germline CDR1 and CDR2: SGHDT and YYEEEE. As DNA, the CDR3 is TGTGCCAGCAGCTTGTGGGGGACTAGCGGGGCAAGCTCCTACGAGCAGTACGTC. Translated, it gives CASSLWGTSGASSYEQYV.

The rearrangement links TRBV15 to TRBJ2-1; D is perhaps TRBD2 (6 bases). Germline loops: CDR1 LNHNV, CDR2 YYDKDF (reference sequence). This CDR3 is built from 18 residues. Trimming removed 0 bases at V and 0 bases at J, with 15 bases between. DNA for the CDR3: TGTGCCACCAGCAGAGATCTGGAGGGGCTGGGCTCCTACAATGAGCAGTTCTTC. Translating it yields CATSRDLEGLGSYNEQFF.

In DNA form, the CDR3 reads TGTGCCTGGAGTAGAGGACAGGGGGCTATCTATGGCTACACCTTC. Translation: CAWSRGQGAIYGYTF. This chain connects TRBV30 to TRBJ1-2; 11 bases map to TRBD1. This CDR3 region has 15 residues. Germline trimming cut 2 bases from V and 4 bases from J; bases unmatched to any gene: 6. The germline gives CDR1 GTSNPN, CDR2 SVGIG (reference sequence).

The genes are TRBV7-9 and TRBJ2-1; D possibly corresponds to TRBD2 (6 bases). Germline CDR1 and CDR2: SEHNR and FQNEAQ (reference sequence). The CDR3 has 15 amino acids. The V end was cut by 8 bases, the J end by 0 bases, with 14 bases between. The CDR3 bases are TGTGCCAGCGGACGGGGACTGGACTCCTACAATGAGCAGTTCTTC. As protein: CASGRGLDSYNEQFF.

J is TRBJ2-1 and V is TRBV27; TRBD1 is a possible D gene (5 bases). The CDR3 loop spans 13 amino acids. The V end lost 6 bases, the J end lost 12 bases, and 18 bases lay between the germline ends. CDR1 MNHEY and CDR2 SMNVEV come from the germline V gene (reference sequence). CDR3 DNA: TGTGCCAGCAGACCTTGGGGAAGGGGCGCGCAGTTCTTC. Residues: CASRPWGRGAQFF.

This chain connects TRBV6-5 to TRBJ2-3, with 9 bases aligning to TRBD2. This CDR3 comprises 15 residues. V shed 6 bases and J 5 bases; nucleotides not matched to a gene: 9. The germline V gene encodes CDR1 MNHEY and CDR2 SVGAGI. CDR3 loop: CASRPGGGGIDTQYF. For the CDR3, the DNA is TGTGCCAGCAGGCCCGGCGGGGGGGGGATAGATACGCAGTATTTT.

The sample holds a few counts of this clone. The chain employs TRBV28 and TRBJ1-2; perhaps TRBD1 as D (6 bases). In germline, CDR1 is MDHEN, CDR2 SYDVKM. The CDR3 length is 12 residues. V was cut by 5 bases and J by 4 bases, with 8 bases left in between. CDR3 DNA: TGTGCCAGCAGTCCCAGGGGCTATGGCTACACCTTC. This codes for CASSPRGYGYTF.

This chain links TRBV6-5 with TRBJ1-1; a possible D gene is TRBD1 (5 bases). The CDR3 has 13 residues. V was pared by 6 bases and J by 0 bases, with 8 bases between. Germline V CDR1 and CDR2: MNHEY, SVGAGI. CDR3 amino acids: CASRAGMNTEAFF. For the CDR3, the DNA is TGTGCCAGCAGAGCAGGGATGAACACTGAAGCTTTCTTT.

The chain links TRBV18 to TRBJ1-3, with D unresolved. V was clipped by 2 bases and J by 0 bases, with 5 bases between them. This CDR3 spans 14 amino acids. Germline values: CDR1 KGHSH, CDR2 LQKENI. The CDR3 loop is CASSPESSGNTIYF. The CDR3 DNA reads as TGTGCCAGCTCACCAGAGAGCTCTGGAAACACCATATATTTT.